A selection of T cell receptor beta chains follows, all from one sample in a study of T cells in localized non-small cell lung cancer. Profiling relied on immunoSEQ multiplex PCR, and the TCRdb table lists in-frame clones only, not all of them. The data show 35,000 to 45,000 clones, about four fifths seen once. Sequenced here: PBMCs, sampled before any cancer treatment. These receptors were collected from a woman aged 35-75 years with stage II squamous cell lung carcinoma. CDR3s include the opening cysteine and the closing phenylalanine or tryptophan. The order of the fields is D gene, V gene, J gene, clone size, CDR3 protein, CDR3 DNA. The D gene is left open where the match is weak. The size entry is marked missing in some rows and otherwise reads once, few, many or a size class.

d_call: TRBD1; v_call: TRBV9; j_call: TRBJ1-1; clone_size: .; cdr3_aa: CASSLAQGPGTEAFF; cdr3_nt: TGTGCCAGCAGCCTCGCACAGGGGCCGGGAACTGAAGCTTTCTTT
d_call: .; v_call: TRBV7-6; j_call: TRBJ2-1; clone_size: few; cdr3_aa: CASSLNWGDEQFF; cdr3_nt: TGTGCCAGCAGCTTAAATTGGGGCGATGAGCAGTTCTTC
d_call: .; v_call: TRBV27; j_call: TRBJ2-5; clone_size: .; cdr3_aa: CASSRLLDGETQYF; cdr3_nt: TGTGCCAGCAGCAGGTTATTGGACGGCGAGACCCAGTACTTC
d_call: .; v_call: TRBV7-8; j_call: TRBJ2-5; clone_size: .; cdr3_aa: CASSLGTQETQYF; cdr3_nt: TGTGCCAGCAGCTTAGGGACCCAAGAGACCCAGTACTTC
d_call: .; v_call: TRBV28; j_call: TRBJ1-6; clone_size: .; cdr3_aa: CASSWDADNSPLHF; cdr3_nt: TGTGCCAGCAGTTGGGACGCCGATAATTCACCCCTCCACTTT
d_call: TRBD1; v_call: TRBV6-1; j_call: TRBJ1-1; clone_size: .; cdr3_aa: CASSALQGTDTEAFF; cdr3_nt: TGTGCCAGCAGTGCCCTACAGGGGACGGACACTGAAGCTTTCTTT
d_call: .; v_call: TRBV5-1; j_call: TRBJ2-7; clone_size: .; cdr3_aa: CATSKRRVSSYEQYF; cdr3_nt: TGCGCCACCTCTAAACGGAGAGTAAGCTCCTACGAGCAGTACTTC
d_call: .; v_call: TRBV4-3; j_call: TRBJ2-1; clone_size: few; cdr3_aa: CASSQGVVTGVRNEQFF; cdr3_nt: TGCGCCAGCAGCCAAGGGGTCGTGACGGGAGTGAGGAATGAGCAGTTCTTC
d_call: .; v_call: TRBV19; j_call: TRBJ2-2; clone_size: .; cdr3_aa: CASSIGVAGELFF; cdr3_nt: TGTGCCAGTAGTATTGGGGTGGCCGGGGAGCTGTTTTTT
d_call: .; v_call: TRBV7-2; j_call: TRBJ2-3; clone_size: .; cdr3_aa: CASSFAEAGTQYF; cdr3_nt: TGTGCCAGCAGCTTCGCGGAAGCGGGTACGCAGTATTTT
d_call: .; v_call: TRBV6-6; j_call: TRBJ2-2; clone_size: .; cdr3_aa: CASSYTANTGELFF; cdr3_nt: TGTGCCAGCAGTTACACGGCGAACACCGGGGAGCTGTTTTTT
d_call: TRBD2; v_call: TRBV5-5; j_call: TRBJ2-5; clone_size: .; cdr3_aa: CASSHAGTSGETQYF; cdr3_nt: TGTGCCAGCAGCCACGCCGGGACTAGCGGAGAGACCCAGTACTTC
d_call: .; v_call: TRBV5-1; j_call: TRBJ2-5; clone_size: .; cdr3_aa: CASSLGPVSGKETQYF; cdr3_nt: TGCGCCAGCAGCTTGGGGCCGGTTTCGGGTAAAGAGACCCAGTACTTC
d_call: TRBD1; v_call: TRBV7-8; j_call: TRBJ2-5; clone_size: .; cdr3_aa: CASSLTQGTGQETQYF; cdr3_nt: TGTGCCAGCAGCTTAACTCAAGGGACAGGACAAGAGACCCAGTACTTC
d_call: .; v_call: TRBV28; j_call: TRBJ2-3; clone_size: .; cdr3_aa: CASSSWGGLADTQYF; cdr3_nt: TGTGCCAGCAGCAGCTGGGGGGGCCTAGCGGATACGCAGTATTTT
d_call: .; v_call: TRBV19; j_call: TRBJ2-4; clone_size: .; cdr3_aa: CASGTGEGKNIQYF; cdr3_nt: TGTGCCAGTGGTACAGGGGAGGGCAAAAACATTCAGTACTTC
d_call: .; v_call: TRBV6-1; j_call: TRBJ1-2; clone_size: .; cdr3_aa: CASSDTGQLIMSYTF; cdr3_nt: TGTGCCAGCAGTGATACTGGACAGCTAATTATGAGCTACACCTTC
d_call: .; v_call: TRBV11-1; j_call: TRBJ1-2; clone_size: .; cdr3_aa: CASSSLDYGYTF; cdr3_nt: TGTGCCAGCAGCTCTTTGGACTATGGCTACACCTTC
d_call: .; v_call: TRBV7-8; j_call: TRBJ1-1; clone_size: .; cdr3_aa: CASSLRGQGLTEAFF; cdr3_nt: TGTGCCAGCAGCCTCAGAGGTCAGGGCCTAACTGAAGCTTTCTTT
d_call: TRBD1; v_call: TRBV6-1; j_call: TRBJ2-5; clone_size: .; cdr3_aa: CASRPTGEETQYF; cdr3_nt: TGTGCCAGCAGGCCGACAGGGGAAGAGACCCAGTACTTC
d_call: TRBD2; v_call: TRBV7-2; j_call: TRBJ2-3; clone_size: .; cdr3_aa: CASSLVPSGRVADTQYF; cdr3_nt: TGTGCCAGCAGCTTAGTTCCTAGCGGGAGAGTGGCAGATACGCAGTATTTT
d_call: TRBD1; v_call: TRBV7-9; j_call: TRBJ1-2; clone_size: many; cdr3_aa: CASSFPWDSYGYTF; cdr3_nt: TGTGCCAGCAGCTTTCCCTGGGACAGCTATGGCTACACCTTC
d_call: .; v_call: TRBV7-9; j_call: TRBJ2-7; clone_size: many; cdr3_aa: CASSSGQSYEQYF; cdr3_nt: TGTGCCAGCAGCTCCGGACAGAGCTACGAGCAGTACTTC
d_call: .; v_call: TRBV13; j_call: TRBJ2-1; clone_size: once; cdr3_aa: CASSRQYEQFF; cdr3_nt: TGTGCCAGCAGCCGTCAATATGAGCAGTTCTTC
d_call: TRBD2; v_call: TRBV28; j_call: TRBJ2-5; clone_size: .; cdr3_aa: CASSSGGTWGGQETQYF; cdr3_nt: TGTGCCAGCAGCAGTGGCGGAACCTGGGGGGGCCAAGAGACCCAGTACTTC
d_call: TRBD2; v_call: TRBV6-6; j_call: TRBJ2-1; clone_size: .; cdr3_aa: CASSYSGTSSYNEQFF; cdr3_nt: TGTGCCAGCAGTTACTCCGGGACTAGCAGTTACAATGAGCAGTTCTTC